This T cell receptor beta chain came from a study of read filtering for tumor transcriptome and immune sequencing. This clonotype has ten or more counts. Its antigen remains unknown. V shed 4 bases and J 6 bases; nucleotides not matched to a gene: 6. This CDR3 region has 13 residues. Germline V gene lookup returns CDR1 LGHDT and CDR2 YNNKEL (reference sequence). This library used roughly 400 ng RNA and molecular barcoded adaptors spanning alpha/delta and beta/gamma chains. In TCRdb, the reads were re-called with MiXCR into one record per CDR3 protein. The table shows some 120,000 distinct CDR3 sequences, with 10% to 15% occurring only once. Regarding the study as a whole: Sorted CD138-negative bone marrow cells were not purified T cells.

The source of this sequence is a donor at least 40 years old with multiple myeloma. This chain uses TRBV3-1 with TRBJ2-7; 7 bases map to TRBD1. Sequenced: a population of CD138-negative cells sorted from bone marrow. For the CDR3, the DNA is TGTGCCAGCAGCCGAGACAGGGCTAGCGAGCAGTACTTC. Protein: CASSRDRASEQYF.